Each of the 28 T cell receptor beta chains below was sequenced from the same sample in a study of early T cells in non-severe SARS-CoV-2 infection. TCRdb passed the 5' RACE reads through MiXCR, listing each CDR3 protein once. This sample has some 58,000 distinct CDR3 sequences, with 13% found just once. The sample was whole blood. The receptors shown here come from an adult who was a healthcare worker with PCR-confirmed SARS-CoV-2 infection or an uninfected control (not recorded which).

This chain links TRBV20-1 with TRBJ2-7, with TRBD1 identical over 9 bases. Germline loops: CDR1 DFQATT, CDR2 SNEGSKA (reference sequence). The CDR3 extends over 14 amino acids. V lost 5 bases to trimming and J lost 3 bases; unmatched junction nucleotides: 8. For the CDR3, the DNA is TGCAGTGCTCCGGACAGGGGTGTTGGCTACGAGCAGTACTTC. This codes for CSAPDRGVGYEQYF.

This clonotype occurred a few times. The chain combines TRBV6-5 with TRBJ1-4; D is undetermined. V was shortened by 2 bases and J by 4 bases, with 11 bases between the two germline ends. This CDR3 is 15 amino acids long. Germline-derived CDR1 and CDR2 are MNHEY and SVGAGI. The CDR3 here is CASSYKHSINEKLFF. Here the CDR3 DNA reads TGTGCCAGCAGTTACAAACACAGCATTAATGAAAAACTGTTTTTT.

Ten or more counts support this clonotype. This chain joins TRBV7-2 and TRBJ1-5, with 8 bases identical to TRBD1. With 4 bases clipped from V and 2 bases from J, the junction kept 4 bases outside the gene matches. CDR3 length: 15 residues. Germline V CDR1 and CDR2: SGHTA, FQGNSA. The CDR3 region is CASSSQDRGNQPQHF. The CDR3 DNA follows: TGTGCCAGCAGCTCCCAGGACAGGGGCAATCAGCCCCAGCATTTT.

In its sample, this clonotype was seen a few times. J is TRBJ1-6 and V is TRBV6-1; D remains unclear. Deletions cut 4 bases from V and 8 bases from J, with 6 bases between. The CDR3 is 12 amino acids. Looked up from germline, CDR1 is MNHNS and CDR2 is SASEGT. This chain's CDR3 is CASSAIYSPLHF. DNA for the CDR3: TGTGCCAGCAGTGCTATTTATTCACCCCTCCACTTT.

This clonotype was picked up many times. The chain is built from TRBV4-1 and TRBJ1-1; TRBD1 might be the D (5 bases). This CDR3 has 15 residues. The V and J ends lost 5 bases and 0 bases respectively, with 13 bases between them. CDR1 and CDR2 (germline): MGHRA, YSYEKL. The CDR3, as DNA: TGCGCCAGCAGCGAAGGCAGGGAGATGAACACTGAAGCTTTCTTT. Translation gives CASSEGREMNTEAFF.

This clonotype was recorded many times. V gene TRBV27 combines with J gene TRBJ1-5; D gene uncertain. The germline gives CDR1 MNHEY, CDR2 SMNVEV (reference sequence). This CDR3 comprises 15 residues. Trimming took 7 bases from V and 3 from J, leaving 16 bases between them. The CDR3 nucleotides read TGTGCCAGCACCTTGACGGGCCTAGCCAATCAGCCCCAGCATTTT. Residues: CASTLTGLANQPQHF.

This clonotype was found many times. V is TRBV20-1 and J is TRBJ1-2; D is possibly TRBD1 (5 bases). Trimming removed 0 bases from V and 2 bases from J, with 10 bases in between. Per the germline V gene, CDR1 is DFQATT and CDR2 is SNEGSKA (reference sequence). The CDR3 sequence is 14 residues long. CDR3 residues: CSAREVQVNYGYTF. CDR3 nucleotide sequence: TGCAGTGCTAGAGAGGTACAGGTCAACTATGGCTACACCTTC.

The chain has TRBV5-1 and TRBJ1-1, with no clear D. The germline CDR1 and CDR2 sequences are SGHRS and YFSETQ. This CDR3 has 15 amino acids. The germline V and J ends were trimmed by 4 bases and 3 bases, with 16 bases remaining between them. This CDR3 reads CASSPQPGWDTEAFF. The CDR3, as DNA: TGCGCCAGCAGCCCTCAGCCGGGTTGGGACACTGAAGCTTTCTTT.

The chain is built from TRBV30 and TRBJ2-3; tentative D call: TRBD1 (6 bases). V shed 7 bases and J shed 8 bases, with 16 bases lying between them. This CDR3 has 12 amino acids. From germline, CDR1 is GTSNPN and CDR2 SVGIG (reference sequence). In nucleotides, the CDR3 is TGTGCCTCACAGGGTTCCCCCGGTACGCAGTATTTT. It translates to CASQGSPGTQYF.

This clonotype was seen ten or more times. The chain is built from TRBV12-3 or TRBV12-4 and TRBJ1-2; the D is unclear. V gave up 7 bases and J gave up 8 bases, with 17 bases separating them. This CDR3 spans 13 amino acids. CDR3 DNA: TGTGCCAGCACTCCCCGGGAGAAGGGAGGCTACACCTTC. As protein: CASTPREKGGYTF.

This clonotype was picked up a small number of times. V usage is TRBV5-4 and J usage is TRBJ1-2; the D is unclear. The CDR3 spans 16 residues. V lost 5 bases and J 0 bases, leaving 17 bases between the germline ends. CDR1 SGHNT and CDR2 YYREEE come from the germline V gene (reference sequence). CDR3 amino acids: CASRGPREIPNYGYTF. CDR3 nucleotides: TGTGCCAGCAGAGGTCCCCGAGAAATTCCTAACTATGGCTACACCTTC.

The genes are TRBV2 and TRBJ2-2, with 7 bases matching TRBD1. The CDR3 covers 15 residues. The trim removed 5 bases at V and 3 bases at J, leaving 6 bases unmatched. Germline assignment: CDR1 SNHLY and CDR2 FYNNEI. CDR3 region: CASSSGGADTGELFF. CDR3 nucleotide sequence: TGTGCCAGCAGTTCAGGGGGAGCGGACACCGGGGAGCTGTTTTTT.

This clonotype showed up just a few times. The gene calls are TRBV3-1 and TRBJ1-2; 8 positions match TRBD1. In germline, CDR1 is LGHDT, CDR2 YNNKEL (reference sequence). J gave up 6 bases and V 1 base, and 7 bases lay outside the gene matches. This CDR3 is built from 15 residues. The CDR3 sequence is CASSQVYRGRNGYTF. The CDR3 nucleotides are TGTGCCAGCAGCCAAGTTTACAGGGGGAGGAATGGCTACACCTTC.

This chain uses TRBV20-1 with TRBJ2-7, with D possibly matching TRBD2 (6 bases). The length of the CDR3 is 14 residues. Between the trimmed V and J ends, which lost 6 bases and 2 bases, there was a span of 17 bases. Per germline, CDR1 DFQATT and CDR2 SNEGSKA (reference sequence). The CDR3 loop reads CSADSREPPYEQYF. The CDR3 bases are TGCAGTGCCGACTCCCGGGAGCCACCCTACGAGCAGTACTTC.

This clonotype has a handful of counts. CDR3 nucleotides: TGTGCCAGCAGCCTAGGACAGGGGTGGGATACGCAGTATTTT. Encoded protein: CASSLGQGWDTQYF. This rearrangement joins TRBV3-1 to TRBJ2-3, with TRBD1 identical over 9 bases. CDR1 is LGHDT, CDR2 YNNKEL, per germline (reference sequence). CDR3 length: 14 amino acids. V trimming: 4 bases; J trimming: 6 bases; junction bases outside the gene matches: 5.

Only a few counts were recorded for this clonotype. This chain connects TRBV12-3 or TRBV12-4 to TRBJ1-1; D ambiguous. CDR3 length equals 14 residues. V lost 2 bases to trimming and J lost 3 bases, with 10 bases between them. The DNA of the CDR3 is TGTGCCAGCAGTTTACAGTCTTTCGACACTGAAGCTTTCTTT. Translation: CASSLQSFDTEAFF.

The table lists this clonotype with a few counts. This chain connects TRBV2 to TRBJ2-1, with 12 bases identical to TRBD2. The V gene's germline CDR1 is SNHLY and CDR2 FYNNEI. J was trimmed by 8 bases and V by 6 bases; bases with no gene match: 8. CDR3 length equals 15 residues. The CDR3 DNA reads TGTGCCAGCAGCGCCCTAGCGGGGGGGGGCGATGAGCAGTTCTTC. Translation gives CASSALAGGGDEQFF.

The chain links TRBV5-6 to TRBJ2-1; D possibly corresponds to TRBD1 (5 bases). Trimming removed 7 bases from V and 0 bases from J, with 11 bases in between. There are 14 residues in the CDR3. Germline loops: CDR1 SGHDT, CDR2 YYEEEE. DNA of the CDR3: TGTGCCAGCTCCGGACAACGCTCCTACAATGAGCAGTTCTTC. It translates to CASSGQRSYNEQFF.

This clonotype was recorded at least ten times. The chain employs TRBV5-6 and TRBJ2-5, with D uncertain. From germline, CDR1 is SGHDT and CDR2 YYEEEE. The CDR3 spans 13 residues. Deletions cut 0 bases from V and 6 bases from J, with 9 bases between. CDR3 bases: TGTGCCAGCAGCTTGGTAGTCTTTAAGACCCAGTACTTC. Amino acids: CASSLVVFKTQYF. Full variable domain (outside the CDR3, taken from reference TRBV5-6 and TRBJ2-5): DAGVTQSPTHLIKTRGQQVTLRCSPKSGHDTVSWYQQALGQGPQFIFQYYEEEERQRGNFPDRFSGHQFPNYSSELNVNALLLGDSALYLCASSLVVFKTQYFGPGTRLLVL.

In its sample, this clonotype was seen a few times. The J gene is TRBJ2-3, the V gene TRBV20-1; 13 bases line up with TRBD2. From germline, CDR1 is DFQATT and CDR2 SNEGSKA (reference sequence). The CDR3 is made up of 16 amino acids. Unmatched junction bases numbered 3, after V lost 3 bases and J lost 0 bases. The CDR3 loop reads CSARGTSGASTDTQYF. The DNA of the CDR3 is TGCAGTGCTAGGGGGACTAGCGGGGCTAGCACAGATACGCAGTATTTT.

This clonotype has ten or more counts. This chain uses TRBV3-1 with TRBJ2-4; no clear D gene. V dropped 0 bases and J dropped 0 bases, with 9 bases sitting between them. This CDR3 comprises 16 residues. The germline V gene has CDR1 LGHDT and CDR2 YNNKEL (reference sequence). CDR3: CASSQDSQAAKNIQYF. DNA for the CDR3: TGTGCCAGCAGCCAAGACAGCCAAGCAGCCAAAAACATTCAGTACTTC. Complete variable domain (other parts from reference TRBV3-1 and TRBJ2-4): DTAVSQTPKYLVTQMGNDKSIKCEQNLGHDTMYWYKQDSKKFLKIMFSYNNKELIINETVPNRFSPKSPDKAHLNLHINSLELGDSAVYFCASSQDSQAAKNIQYFGAGTRLSVL.

The chain recombines TRBV6-6 with TRBJ2-6; D is undetermined. Trimming removed 8 bases from V and 0 bases from J, with 8 bases in between. This CDR3 is 14 amino acids long. Germline V lookup: CDR1 MNHNY, CDR2 SVGAGI (reference sequence). The CDR3, as DNA: TGTGCCAGCTCAGTGGGCTCTGGGGCCAACGTCCTGACTTTC. This sequence encodes CASSVGSGANVLTF.

This clonotype has at least ten counts. The J gene is TRBJ2-7, the V gene TRBV29-1, with D uncertain. V shed 5 bases and J shed 3 bases, with 14 bases lying between them. Germline CDR1 SQVTM, CDR2 ANQGSEA. This CDR3 comprises 13 residues. CDR3 region: CSVSYIGGYEQYF. DNA of the CDR3: TGCAGCGTTTCTTACATCGGCGGCTACGAGCAGTACTTC.

The table lists this clonotype with a few counts. This chain connects TRBV5-1 to TRBJ1-1, with D tentatively TRBD1 (5 bases). Germline CDR1 is SGHRS and CDR2 is YFSETQ. V gave up 3 bases and J gave up 1 base, with 10 bases separating them. The CDR3 is 14 residues long. The CDR3 reads CASSSSGTNTEAFF. The CDR3 nucleotides read TGCGCCAGCAGCTCCTCCGGGACGAACACTGAAGCTTTCTTT.

There are a few counts of this clonotype. This chain joins TRBV7-9 and TRBJ2-7, with no clear D. Germline loops: CDR1 SEHNR, CDR2 FQNEAQ (reference sequence). The CDR3 runs 13 residues. Trimming stripped 4 bases from V and 4 bases from J, with 11 bases between. CDR3 nucleotides: TGTGCCAGCAGCTCCGGCCCTTCATACGAGCAGTACTTC. It codes for CASSSGPSYEQYF.

This clonotype has a handful of counts. This chain links TRBV3-1 with TRBJ2-1; TRBD2 might be the D (5 bases). The germline V and J ends were trimmed by 1 base and 9 bases, with 7 bases remaining between them. Per the germline V gene, CDR1 is LGHDT and CDR2 is YNNKEL (reference sequence). The CDR3 runs to 12 residues. The CDR3 region has the DNA TGTGCCAGCAGCCAAGGTGGGAGTGAGCAGTTCTTC. Protein: CASSQGGSEQFF.

This clonotype turned up a few times. The chain recombines TRBV2 with TRBJ1-5; D remains ambiguous. The V end lost 7 bases, the J end lost 3 bases, and 19 bases lay between the germline ends. The CDR3 sequence is 16 residues long. Germline CDR1 SNHLY, CDR2 FYNNEI. As DNA, the CDR3 is TGTGCCAGCACCCCCGTGGCGGCGGGATACAATCAGCCCCAGCATTTT. Protein sequence: CASTPVAAGYNQPQHF.

This clonotype was seen a single time. The CDR3 reads CASSNPVGASTEAFF. The CDR3 nucleotides are TGTGCCAGCAGTAACCCAGTCGGGGCGAGCACTGAAGCTTTCTTT. This chain uses TRBV6-2 or TRBV6-3 with TRBJ1-1; D may be TRBD1 (5 bases). CDR3 size: 15 residues. CDR1 MNHEY and CDR2 SVGEGT come from the germline V gene. The V gene lost 5 bases and the J gene lost 4 bases, with 17 bases spanning the gap.